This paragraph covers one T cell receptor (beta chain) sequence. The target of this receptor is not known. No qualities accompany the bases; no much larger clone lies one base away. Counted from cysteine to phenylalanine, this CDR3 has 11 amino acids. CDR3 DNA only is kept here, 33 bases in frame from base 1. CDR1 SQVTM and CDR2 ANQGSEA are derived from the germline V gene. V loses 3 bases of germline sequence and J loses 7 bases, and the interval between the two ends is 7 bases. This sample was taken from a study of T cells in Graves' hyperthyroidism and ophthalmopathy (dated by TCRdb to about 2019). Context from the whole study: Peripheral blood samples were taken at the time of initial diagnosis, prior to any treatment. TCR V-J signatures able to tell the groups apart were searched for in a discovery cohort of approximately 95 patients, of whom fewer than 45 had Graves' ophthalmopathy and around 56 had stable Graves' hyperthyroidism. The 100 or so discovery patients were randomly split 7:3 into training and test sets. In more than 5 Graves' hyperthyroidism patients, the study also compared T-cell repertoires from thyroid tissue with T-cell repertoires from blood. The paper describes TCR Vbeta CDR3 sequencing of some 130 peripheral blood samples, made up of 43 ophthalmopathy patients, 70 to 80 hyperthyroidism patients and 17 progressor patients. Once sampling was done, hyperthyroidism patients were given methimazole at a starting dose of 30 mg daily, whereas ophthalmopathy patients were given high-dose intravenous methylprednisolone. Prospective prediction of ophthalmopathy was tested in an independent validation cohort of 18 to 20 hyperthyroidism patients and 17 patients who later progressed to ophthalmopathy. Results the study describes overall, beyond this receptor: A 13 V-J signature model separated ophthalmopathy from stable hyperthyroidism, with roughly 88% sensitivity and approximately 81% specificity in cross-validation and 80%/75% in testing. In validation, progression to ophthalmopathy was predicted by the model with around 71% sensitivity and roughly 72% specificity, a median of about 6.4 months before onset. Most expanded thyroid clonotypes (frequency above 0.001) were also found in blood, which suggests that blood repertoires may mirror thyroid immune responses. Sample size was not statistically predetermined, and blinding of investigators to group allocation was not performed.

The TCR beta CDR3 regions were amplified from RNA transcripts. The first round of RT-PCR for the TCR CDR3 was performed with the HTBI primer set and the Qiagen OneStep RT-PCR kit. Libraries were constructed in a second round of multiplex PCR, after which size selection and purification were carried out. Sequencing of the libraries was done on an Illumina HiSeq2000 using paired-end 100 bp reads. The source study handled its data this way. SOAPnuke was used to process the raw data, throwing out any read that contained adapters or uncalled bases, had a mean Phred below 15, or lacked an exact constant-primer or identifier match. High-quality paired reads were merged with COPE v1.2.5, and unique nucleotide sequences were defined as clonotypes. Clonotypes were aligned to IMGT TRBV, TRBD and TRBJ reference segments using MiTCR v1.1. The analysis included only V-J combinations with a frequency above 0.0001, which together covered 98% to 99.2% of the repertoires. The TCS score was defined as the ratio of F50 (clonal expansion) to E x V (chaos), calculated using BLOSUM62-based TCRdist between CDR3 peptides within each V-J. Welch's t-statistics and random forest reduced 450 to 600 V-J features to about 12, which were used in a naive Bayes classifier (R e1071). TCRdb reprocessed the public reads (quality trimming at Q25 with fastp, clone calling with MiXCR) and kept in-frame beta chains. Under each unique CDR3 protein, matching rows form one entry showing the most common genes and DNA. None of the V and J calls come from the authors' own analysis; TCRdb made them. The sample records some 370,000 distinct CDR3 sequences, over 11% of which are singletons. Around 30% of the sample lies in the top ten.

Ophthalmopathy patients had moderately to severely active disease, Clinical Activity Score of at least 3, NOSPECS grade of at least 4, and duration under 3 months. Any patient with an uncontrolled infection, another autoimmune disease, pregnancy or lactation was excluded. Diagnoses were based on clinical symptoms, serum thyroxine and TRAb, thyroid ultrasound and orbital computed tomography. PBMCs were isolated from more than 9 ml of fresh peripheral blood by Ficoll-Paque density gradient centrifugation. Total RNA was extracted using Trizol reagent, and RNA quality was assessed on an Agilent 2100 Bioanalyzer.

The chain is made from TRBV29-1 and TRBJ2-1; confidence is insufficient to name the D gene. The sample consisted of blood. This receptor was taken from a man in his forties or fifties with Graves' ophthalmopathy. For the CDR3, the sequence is CSVEPGNEQFF. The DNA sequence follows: TGCAGCGTTGAGCCCGGAAATGAGCAGTTCTTC.